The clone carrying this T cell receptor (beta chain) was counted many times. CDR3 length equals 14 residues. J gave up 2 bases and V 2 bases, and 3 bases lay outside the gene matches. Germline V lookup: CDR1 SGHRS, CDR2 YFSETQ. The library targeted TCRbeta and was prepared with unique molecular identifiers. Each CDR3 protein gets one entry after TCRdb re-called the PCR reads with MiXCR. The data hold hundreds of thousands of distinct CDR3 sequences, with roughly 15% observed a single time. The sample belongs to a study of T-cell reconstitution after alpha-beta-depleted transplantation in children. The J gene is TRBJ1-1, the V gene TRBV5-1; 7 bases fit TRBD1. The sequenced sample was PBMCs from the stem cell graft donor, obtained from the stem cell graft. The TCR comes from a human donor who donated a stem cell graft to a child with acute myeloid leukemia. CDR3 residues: CASSFNRGNTEAFF. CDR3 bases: TGCGCCAGCAGCTTTAACAGGGGAAACACTGAAGCTTTCTTT.